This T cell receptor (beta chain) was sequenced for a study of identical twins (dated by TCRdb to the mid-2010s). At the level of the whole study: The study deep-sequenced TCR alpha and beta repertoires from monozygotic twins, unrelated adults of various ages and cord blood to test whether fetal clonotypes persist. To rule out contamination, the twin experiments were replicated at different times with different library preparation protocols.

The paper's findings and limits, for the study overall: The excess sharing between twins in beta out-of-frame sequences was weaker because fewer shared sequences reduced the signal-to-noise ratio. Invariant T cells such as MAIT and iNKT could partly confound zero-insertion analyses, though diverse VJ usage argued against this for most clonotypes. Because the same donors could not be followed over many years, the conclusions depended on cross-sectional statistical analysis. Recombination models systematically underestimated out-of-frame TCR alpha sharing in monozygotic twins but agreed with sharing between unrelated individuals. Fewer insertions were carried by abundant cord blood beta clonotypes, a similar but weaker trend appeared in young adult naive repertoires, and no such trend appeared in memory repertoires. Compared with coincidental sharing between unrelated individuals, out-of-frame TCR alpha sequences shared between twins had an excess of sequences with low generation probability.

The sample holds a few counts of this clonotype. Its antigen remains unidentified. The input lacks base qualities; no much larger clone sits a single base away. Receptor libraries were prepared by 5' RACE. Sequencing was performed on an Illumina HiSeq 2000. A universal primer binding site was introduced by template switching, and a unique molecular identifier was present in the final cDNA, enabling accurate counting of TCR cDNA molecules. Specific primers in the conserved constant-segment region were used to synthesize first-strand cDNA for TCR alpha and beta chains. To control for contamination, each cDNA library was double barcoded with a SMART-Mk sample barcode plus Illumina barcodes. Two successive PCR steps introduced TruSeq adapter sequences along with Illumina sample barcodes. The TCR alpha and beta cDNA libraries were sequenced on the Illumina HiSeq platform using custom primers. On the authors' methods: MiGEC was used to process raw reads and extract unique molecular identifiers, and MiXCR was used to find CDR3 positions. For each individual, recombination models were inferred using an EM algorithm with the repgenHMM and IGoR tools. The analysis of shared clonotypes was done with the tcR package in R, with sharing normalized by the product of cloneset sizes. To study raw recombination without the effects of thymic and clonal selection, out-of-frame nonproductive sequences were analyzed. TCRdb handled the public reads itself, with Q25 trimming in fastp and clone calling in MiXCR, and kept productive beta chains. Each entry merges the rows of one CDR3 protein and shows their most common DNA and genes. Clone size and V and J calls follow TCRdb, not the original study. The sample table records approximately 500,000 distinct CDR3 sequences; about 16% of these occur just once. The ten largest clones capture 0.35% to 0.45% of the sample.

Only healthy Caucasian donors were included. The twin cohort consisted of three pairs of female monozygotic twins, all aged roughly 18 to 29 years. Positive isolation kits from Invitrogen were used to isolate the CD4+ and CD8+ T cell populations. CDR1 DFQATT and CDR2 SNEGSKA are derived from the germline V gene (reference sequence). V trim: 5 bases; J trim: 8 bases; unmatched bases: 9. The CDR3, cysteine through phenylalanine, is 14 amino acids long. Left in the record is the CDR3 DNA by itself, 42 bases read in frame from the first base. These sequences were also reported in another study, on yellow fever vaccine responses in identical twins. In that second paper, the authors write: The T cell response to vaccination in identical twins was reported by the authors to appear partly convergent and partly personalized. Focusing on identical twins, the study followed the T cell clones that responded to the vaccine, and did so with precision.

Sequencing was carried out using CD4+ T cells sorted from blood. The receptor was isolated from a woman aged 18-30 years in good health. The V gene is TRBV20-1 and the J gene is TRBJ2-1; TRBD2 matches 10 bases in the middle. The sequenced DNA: TGCAGTGCTCCCACTGCTAGCGGGAGAGATGAGCAGTTCTTC. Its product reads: CSAPTASGRDEQFF.